Each of the 8 T cell receptor beta chains below was sequenced from the same sample in a study of a mutant IDH1 vaccine in newly diagnosed glioma. The sample's time point: baseline, week 1 (first vaccination visit). As for treatment: pre-vaccination baseline after standard-of-care therapy. TCRdb's copy holds only in-frame clones and misses some; the assay was immunoSEQ multiplex PCR. Of tens of thousands of clones listed, 83% are singletons. The specimen comprised PBMCs, sampled from a glioma patient treated with radiotherapy, temozolomide or both. The receptors were sampled from a woman aged 50 to 60 with glioma.

The gene calls are TRBV14 and TRBJ2-5; D remains ambiguous. This CDR3 comprises 13 residues. The germline V gene has CDR1 SGHDN and CDR2 FVKESK. The ends were cut back, 8 bases at V and 1 base at J, with 11 bases in the middle. The CDR3 coding sequence is TGTGCCAGCGGATCCCTGGGCCAAGAGACCCAGTACTTC. It yields the protein CASGSLGQETQYF. Based on the CDR3 plus reference TRBV14 and TRBJ2-5, the full variable domain is EAGVTQFPSHSVIEKGQTVTLRCDPISGHDNLYWYRRVMGKEIKFLLHFVKESKQDESGMPNNRFLAERTGGTYSTLKVQPAELEDSGVYFCASGSLGQETQYFGPGTRLLVL.

The chain combines TRBV27 with TRBJ2-2; 8 nucleotides line up with TRBD2. Germline V gene lookup returns CDR1 MNHEY and CDR2 SMNVEV (reference sequence). Losses at the gene ends were 9 bases for V and 5 bases for J; bases not matched to a gene: 8. The CDR3 has 14 residues. The CDR3 DNA reads TGTGCCAGTAAGCGGGGGTCATCAACCGGGGAGCTGTTTTTT. Its translation is CASKRGSSTGELFF.

The chain combines TRBV10-3 with TRBJ2-7; maybe TRBD1 (6 bases). V lost 10 bases, J lost 6 bases, and 22 bases lay in between. Germline values: CDR1 ENHRY, CDR2 SYGVKD. CDR3 length equals 14 residues. DNA for the CDR3: TGTGCCACCCGACCCCCGGACAGTTCAGCCGAGCAGTACTTC. Its protein is CATRPPDSSAEQYF.

This chain connects TRBV7-9 to TRBJ2-2; 7 bases match TRBD1. CDR1 is SEHNR and CDR2 is FQNEAQ in the germline V gene (reference sequence). The CDR3 extends over 16 amino acids. Trimming took 1 base from V and 0 from J; bases not matched to a gene: 2. The CDR3: CASSLGGGANTGELFF. The CDR3 DNA is TGTGCCAGCAGCTTAGGAGGGGGCGCGAACACCGGGGAGCTGTTTTTT.

This clone was counted a few times. This chain links TRBV30 with TRBJ1-1; the D is unclear. CDR1 is GTSNPN, CDR2 SVGIG, per germline (reference sequence). The CDR3 is 12 amino acids. V was clipped by 0 bases and J by 5 bases, with 7 bases between them. The CDR3 region has the DNA TGTGCCTGGAGTGTTTTGGGTACTGAAGCTTTCTTT. It is translated as CAWSVLGTEAFF.

The chain carries TRBV19 and TRBJ2-5; TRBD1 agrees at 9 bases. CDR3 length equals 16 residues. The V gene end was trimmed by 2 bases and the J gene end by 4 bases; junction bases not matched to a gene: 8. Germline V gene data show CDR1 as LNHDA and CDR2 as SQIVND (reference sequence). The CDR3 loop reads CASSILGQGSIETQYF. The CDR3 coding sequence is TGTGCCAGTAGTATACTTGGACAGGGGTCTATAGAGACCCAGTACTTC.

The chain employs TRBV2 and TRBJ1-1; no clear D. In germline, CDR1 is SNHLY, CDR2 FYNNEI. This CDR3 is built from 15 residues. The V and J ends lost 6 bases and 1 base respectively, with 15 bases between them. CDR3 DNA sequence: TGTGCCAGCAGAACTGACCCCATGACGAACACTGAAGCTTTCTTT. Translated: CASRTDPMTNTEAFF.

The J gene is TRBJ2-5, the V gene TRBV6-6; the D gene is possibly TRBD1 (6 bases). The CDR3 runs 14 residues. The ends were cut back, 6 bases at V and 2 bases at J, with 13 bases in the middle. The germline gives CDR1 MNHNY, CDR2 SVGAGI (reference sequence). Here the CDR3 DNA reads TGTGCCAGCAGGCCCGGACAGACTCAAGAGACCCAGTACTTC. Its translation: CASRPGQTQETQYF.